These T cell receptor beta chains were read from a single sample in a study of cytomegalovirus exposure and HLA in healthy donors. The assay was immunoSEQ multiplex PCR, and TCRdb's table has in-frame clones only and misses some. The data hold more than 100,000 clones, with 65% to 85% observed a single time. Sequenced: PBMCs. All receptors derive from a man over 45 in good health and CMV-seronegative. Both conserved end residues are part of each CDR3. Each record gives: clone size, V gene, J gene, D gene, CDR3 DNA, CDR3 protein. D genes are given only for firm matches. Clone size is given for some rows only: seen once, a few or many times, or a class if the clone is expanded.

size: NA
V: TRBV7-7
J: TRBJ2-5
D: TRBD1
DNA: TGTGCTAGCAGCTTGACAGGGATCCAAGAGACCCAGTACTTC
CDR3: CASSLTGIQETQYF

size: NA
V: TRBV9
J: TRBJ1-4
D: NA
DNA: TGTGCCAGCAGCGTTGGCCGGGGGGCCGGGGAAAAACTGTTTTTT
CDR3: CASSVGRGAGEKLFF

size: NA
V: TRBV5-3
J: TRBJ2-3
D: NA
DNA: TGTGCCGGAAAAAGGGGCCACAGGGCCACCGTAGCTGCAGATACGCAGTATTTT
CDR3: CAGKRGHRATVAADTQYF

size: NA
V: TRBV9
J: TRBJ2-2
D: NA
DNA: TGTGCCAGCGGGTCCAGGAGGGTTGACCGGGAGCTGTTTTTT
CDR3: CASGSRRVDRELFF

size: NA
V: TRBV28
J: TRBJ1-2
D: NA
DNA: TGTGCCAGCAGTCAGGACAGCCTCTATGGCTACACCTTC
CDR3: CASSQDSLYGYTF

size: NA
V: TRBV7-2
J: TRBJ2-7
D: TRBD1
DNA: TGTGCCAGCAGCCAGGTCGGGACAGGGTTCGAGCAGTACTTC
CDR3: CASSQVGTGFEQYF

size: few
V: TRBV16
J: TRBJ1-3
D: TRBD1
DNA: TGTGCCAGCAGCCTCTTGGGACAGGGGGCTGACGGAAACACCATATATTTT
CDR3: CASSLLGQGADGNTIYF

size: NA
V: TRBV7-2
J: TRBJ1-6
D: NA
DNA: TGTGCCAGCAGCTTAGTACGGAGCAGCTCCTATAATTCACCCCTCCACTTT
CDR3: CASSLVRSSSYNSPLHF

size: few
V: TRBV27
J: TRBJ2-3
D: NA
DNA: TGTGCCAGCAGTCCACAGGCTGGCACAGATACGCAGTATTTT
CDR3: CASSPQAGTDTQYF

size: NA
V: TRBV30
J: TRBJ2-1
D: NA
DNA: TGTGCCTGGAGTCCCGGGAGCTCCTACAATGAGCAGTTCTTC
CDR3: CAWSPGSSYNEQFF

size: once
V: TRBV5-3
J: TRBJ2-7
D: NA
DNA: TGTGCCAGAAACATTCTACGGACAGACAACTACGAGCAGTACTTC
CDR3: CARNILRTDNYEQYF

size: few
V: TRBV19
J: TRBJ2-1
D: TRBD2
DNA: TGTGCCAGTAGTGCCCGACTAGCGGGAGGCTACAATGAGCAGTTCTTC
CDR3: CASSARLAGGYNEQFF

size: NA
V: TRBV7-9
J: TRBJ2-7
D: TRBD2
DNA: TGTTCCAGCAGCTCCTCGGGGGGACTAGCGGGTGAGCAGTACTTC
CDR3: CSSSSSGGLAGEQYF

size: NA
V: TRBV7-9
J: TRBJ2-7
D: NA
DNA: TGTTCCAGCAGCTTAGACCCTCTTCGACAGGCCAAGCTACGAGGGCAGTACTTC
CDR3: CSSSLDPLRQAKLRGQYF

size: NA
V: TRBV30
J: TRBJ2-7
D: TRBD2
DNA: TGTGCCTGGAGTAGCGGGGGGGGTTACGAGCAGTACTTC
CDR3: CAWSSGGGYEQYF

size: NA
V: TRBV7-9
J: TRBJ2-7
D: NA
DNA: TGTGCCAGCAGCTTAGGGGCCAACGAGCAGTACTTC
CDR3: CASSLGANEQYF

size: NA
V: TRBV7-2
J: TRBJ2-5
D: NA
DNA: TGTGCCAGCAGCCCGAGACTCGCCGCAGAGACCCAGTACTTC
CDR3: CASSPRLAAETQYF

size: NA
V: TRBV7-2
J: TRBJ1-2
D: NA
DNA: TGTGCCAGCAGCTCTGGACGCTCACGGGCGGGGGGCTACACCTTC
CDR3: CASSSGRSRAGGYTF

size: NA
V: TRBV5-1
J: TRBJ2-2
D: NA
DNA: TGCGCCAGCAGCCCGAAAGGGGTAGGAAACACCGGGGAGCTGTTTTTT
CDR3: CASSPKGVGNTGELFF

size: NA
V: TRBV19
J: TRBJ1-5
D: NA
DNA: TGTGCCAGTAGTAAACACCGAGTCACTGGGAGGGAGCGAGAGACCCAGCATTTT
CDR3: CASSKHRVTGRERETQHF

size: NA
V: TRBV11-1
J: TRBJ1-1
D: NA
DNA: TGTGCCAGCAGCGTCACCGGGGGGCAAGGTATTCTAGCTTTCTTT
CDR3: CASSVTGGQGILAFF

size: NA
V: TRBV19
J: TRBJ2-2
D: TRBD2
DNA: TGTGCCAGTAGCTCGACTAGCGGGAGGTCTCGAGTCGGGGAGCTGTTTTTT
CDR3: CASSSTSGRSRVGELFF

size: NA
V: TRBV5-4
J: TRBJ2-7
D: NA
DNA: TGTGCCAGCACCCCGCGGGGAGCGCGCGAGCAGTACTTC
CDR3: CASTPRGAREQYF

size: NA
V: TRBV25-1
J: TRBJ1-1
D: TRBD1
DNA: TGTGCCAGCAGTGAGGGACAGGGAAGGGGAGCTTTCTTT
CDR3: CASSEGQGRGAFF

size: NA
V: TRBV19
J: TRBJ1-1
D: NA
DNA: TGTGCCAGTACCTCGACAGAGAACACTGAAGCTTTCTTT
CDR3: CASTSTENTEAFF

size: NA
V: TRBV28
J: TRBJ1-1
D: TRBD1
DNA: TGTGCCAGCAGTTTATATACAGGGGACACTGAAGCTTTCTTT
CDR3: CASSLYTGDTEAFF

size: few
V: TRBV7-6
J: TRBJ1-1
D: NA
DNA: TGTGCCAGCAGCTTGGGACAGAACACTGAAGCTTTCTTT
CDR3: CASSLGQNTEAFF

size: NA
V: TRBV9
J: TRBJ1-1
D: NA
DNA: TGTGCCAGCAGCAAGTATGGCCGGACAGCGAACACTGAAGCTTTCTTT
CDR3: CASSKYGRTANTEAFF

size: NA
V: TRBV28
J: TRBJ1-5
D: NA
DNA: TGTGCCAGCAGGGAGGGGTCTGGGCAGCCCCAGCATTTT
CDR3: CASREGSGQPQHF

size: NA
V: TRBV6-5
J: TRBJ2-7
D: TRBD2
DNA: TGTGCCAGCAGGAGAGATAGGACTAGCGGATACGAGCAGTACTTC
CDR3: CASRRDRTSGYEQYF

size: NA
V: TRBV9
J: TRBJ2-7
D: NA
DNA: TGTGCCAGCAGCGTAGCTATTAGTCACGAGCAGTACTTC
CDR3: CASSVAISHEQYF

size: NA
V: TRBV27
J: TRBJ1-1
D: TRBD1
DNA: TGTGCCAGCAGTATACGCGGGGACAGGCTGGGCACTGAAGCTTTCTTT
CDR3: CASSIRGDRLGTEAFF